The 7 T cell receptor beta chains in this list originate from one sample, sequenced in a study of blood T cell repertoires in COVID-19 (dated by TCRdb to about 2020). The library was obtained by the immunoSEQ multiplex PCR assay. Not all clones reach the TCRdb copy of this immuneACCESS table, which keeps in-frame sequences only. Checked studies attribute under half of the gap to unresolved V genes and leave the rest unexplained. Within this sample are hundreds of thousands of clones, with under 85% of them counted one time only. The ten largest make up 3% to 4% of the sample. The sequencing sample was made of peripheral blood. The source of these receptors is a woman between 40 and 50 years old with active or convalescent COVID-19.

This chain joins TRBV6-1 and TRBJ2-7, with 8 bases identical to TRBD2. The CDR3 runs to 14 residues. CDR1 MNHNS and CDR2 SASEGT come from the germline V gene. V was pared by 4 bases and J by 0 bases, with 2 bases of the junction left unmatched. The chain's CDR3 is CASSVAGLSYEQYV. CDR3 in DNA: TGTGCCAGCAGTGTAGCGGGACTCTCCTACGAGCAGTACGTC.

V and J are TRBV29-1 and TRBJ1-4; 10 bases agree with TRBD1. V shed 3 bases and J 7 bases; nucleotides not matched to a gene: 2. CDR3 length equals 13 residues. CDR1 SQVTM and CDR2 ANQGSEA come from the germline V gene. The chain's CDR3 is CSVETGGREKLFF. The CDR3 bases are TGCAGCGTTGAGACAGGGGGCCGTGAAAAACTGTTTTTT.

The CDR3 nucleotides read TGTGCCAGCAGCTTAGGAAGAAATGCGGGCAATGAGCAGTTCTTC. Translated: CASSLGRNAGNEQFF. The V call is TRBV11-3, the J call TRBJ2-1; a possible D gene is TRBD2 (5 bases). V was trimmed by 1 base and J by 6 bases, leaving 13 bases between them. CDR1 and CDR2 (germline): SGHNT, YENEEA. This CDR3 contains 15 residues. The entire variable domain, with the rest obtained from reference TRBV11-3 and TRBJ2-1, is as follows: EAGVVQSPRYKIIEKKQPVAFWCNPISGHNTLYWYLQNLGQGPELLIRYENEEAVDDSQLPKDRFSAERLKGVDSTLKIQPAELGDSAVYLCASSLGRNAGNEQFFGPGTRLTVL.

V gene TRBV29-1 combines with J gene TRBJ2-1, with TRBD2 as a possible D gene (7 bases). V lost 1 base, J lost 4 bases, and 17 bases lay in between. Germline CDR1 SQVTM, CDR2 ANQGSEA. The CDR3 covers 16 residues. This chain's CDR3 is CSVEGWAGAHYNEQFF. The DNA of the CDR3 is TGCAGCGTTGAAGGTTGGGCGGGGGCCCATTACAATGAGCAGTTCTTC.

The CDR3 DNA reads TGTGCCAGCAGCCCAAAGGGGACAGTCTATGGCTACACCTTC. Protein product: CASSPKGTVYGYTF. This chain connects TRBV3-1 (or the pseudogene TRBV3-2) to TRBJ1-2; 7 bases match TRBD1. Germline V gives CDR1 LGHDT, CDR2 YNNKEL (reference sequence). CDR3 length equals 14 residues. The junction had 6 bases not matched to a gene; V was cut back by 4 bases and J by 4 bases.

The chain is built from TRBV30 and TRBJ1-3, with D maybe TRBD1 (5 bases). Trimming pared 4 bases from V and 4 bases from J, leaving 11 bases between. CDR1 is GTSNPN and CDR2 is SVGIG in the germline V gene (reference sequence). There are 13 residues in the CDR3. CDR3 DNA sequence: TGTGCCTGGATGTCTGGGGCGGGAAACACCATATATTTT. This sequence encodes CAWMSGAGNTIYF.

The V gene is TRBV20-1, the J gene TRBJ2-3; D not resolved. The CDR3 has 13 amino acids. V shed 3 bases and J shed 1 base, with 8 bases lying between them. Germline loops: CDR1 DFQATT, CDR2 SNEGSKA (reference sequence). The CDR3 bases are TGCAGTGCTAGTATCCCGGGCACAGATACGCAGTATTTT. It translates to CSASIPGTDTQYF.